What follows are 19 T cell receptor beta chains derived from one specimen sequenced in a study of control samples from healthy donors and cancer patients. Assay: immunoSEQ multiplex PCR; the TCRdb copy retains only in-frame clones and omits some. The sample lists 100,000 to 150,000 clones; around 87% were seen once. Sequencing was done on a sample of blood. The receptors here all came from a man between 60 and 75 years old in good health.

J is TRBJ1-6 and V is TRBV19, with TRBD1 as a possible D gene (6 bases). Trimming took 6 bases from V and 0 from J, leaving 15 bases between them. Germline loops: CDR1 LNHDA, CDR2 SQIVND (reference sequence). The CDR3 is 17 residues long. The CDR3 loop reads CASSLGHFSSYNSPLHF. Written as DNA, the CDR3 is TGTGCCAGTAGCCTGGGACACTTTAGCTCCTATAATTCACCCCTCCACTTT.

The rearrangement uses TRBV28 and TRBJ2-7; 7 positions match TRBD2. The J segment lost 0 bases and the V segment lost 4 bases, leaving 6 bases of the junction unmatched. The CDR3 length is 15 residues. Germline loops: CDR1 MDHEN, CDR2 SYDVKM. The CDR3 loop reads CASSWRGRGSYEQYF. As DNA, the CDR3 is TGTGCCAGCAGTTGGCGGGGGAGAGGCTCCTACGAGCAGTACTTC. Full variable domain (missing parts from reference TRBV28 and TRBJ2-7): DVKVTQSSRYLVKRTGEKVFLECVQDMDHENMFWYRQDPGLGLRLIYFSYDVKMKEKGDIPEGYSVSREKKERFSLILESASTNQTSMYLCASSWRGRGSYEQYFGPGTRLTVT.

V is TRBV6-1 and J is TRBJ2-3, with TRBD2 matching over 8 bases. CDR1 and CDR2 (germline): MNHNS, SASEGT. The trim removed 1 base at V and 6 bases at J, leaving 6 bases unmatched. The CDR3 covers 15 residues. CDR3 sequence reads: CASSEVAGGADTQYF. The CDR3 bases are TGTGCCAGCAGTGAAGTGGCGGGGGGCGCGGATACGCAGTATTTT.

The V gene is TRBV5-1, the J gene TRBJ1-4; TRBD1 matches 10 bases. This CDR3 is built from 14 residues. CDR1 and CDR2 from the germline V gene are SGHRS and YFSETQ. After removal of 7 bases from V and 6 bases from J, the junction contained 6 bases not matched to a gene. The CDR3 nucleotides read TGCGCCAGCCGCCGAGGGACAGGGGATGAAAAACTGTTTTTT. This codes for CASRRGTGDEKLFF.

J is TRBJ1-3 and V is TRBV5-1; D possibly corresponds to TRBD1 (6 bases). The ends were cut back, 2 bases at V and 4 bases at J, with 25 bases in the middle. The CDR3 consists of 19 residues. The V gene's germline CDR1 is SGHRS and CDR2 YFSETQ. The chain's CDR3 is CASSLTSLGDRLSGNTIYF. The CDR3 DNA follows: TGCGCCAGCAGCTTAACTTCTCTCGGAGACAGGTTATCCGGAAACACCATATATTTT.

The chain links TRBV3-1 (or the pseudogene TRBV3-2) to TRBJ2-5; TRBD2 is a possible D gene (5 bases). Germline CDR1 LGHDT, CDR2 YNNKEL (reference sequence). Trimming took 2 bases from V and 5 from J, leaving 12 bases between them. The CDR3 consists of 14 residues. CDR3: CASSQMNGGETQYF. The CDR3 DNA reads TGTGCCAGCAGCCAAATGAACGGAGGTGAGACCCAGTACTTC.

Worth noting for this clone: Relative to the germline gene, one junction end is altered; a read error may explain this. The genes are TRBV28 and TRBJ1-6, with 10 bases matching TRBD1. The germline gives CDR1 MDHEN, CDR2 SYDVKM. The CDR3 extends over 12 amino acids. The CDR3 bases are TGTGCCAGCAGATGGGGGGGACAGGGGTGGTACTTT. Its protein product is CASRWGGQGWYF.

This clone was detected only once. This chain joins TRBV5-4 and TRBJ2-3, with D unclear. This CDR3 contains 12 residues. CDR1 and CDR2 from the germline V gene are SGHNT and YYREEE (reference sequence). The V and J ends lost 5 bases and 0 bases respectively, with 4 bases between them. The chain's CDR3 is CASRASTDTQYF. DNA for the CDR3: TGTGCCAGCAGGGCTAGCACAGATACGCAGTATTTT. Full variable domain (missing parts from reference TRBV5-4 and TRBJ2-3): ETGVTQSPTHLIKTRGQQVTLRCSSQSGHNTVSWYQQALGQGPQFIFQYYREEENGRGNFPPRFSGLQFPNYSSELNVNALELDDSALYLCASRASTDTQYFGPGTRLTVL.

This chain links TRBV5-1 with TRBJ1-2; 7 bases align to TRBD1. The CDR3 is 14 amino acids. The V and J ends lost 4 bases and 4 bases, in that order; junction bases with no gene match: 7. The germline V gene encodes CDR1 SGHRS and CDR2 YFSETQ. The CDR3 here is CASSGDSLRYGYTF. CDR3 bases: TGCGCCAGCAGCGGGGACAGCCTTCGCTATGGCTACACCTTC.

The chain combines TRBV6-1 with TRBJ2-3, with a possible D match to TRBD2 (5 bases). The CDR3 runs to 18 residues. The V end lost 1 base, the J end lost 0 bases, and 17 bases lay between the germline ends. Germline values: CDR1 MNHNS, CDR2 SASEGT. The CDR3: CASSEGSSSLSSTDTQYF. The CDR3 DNA follows: TGTGCCAGCAGTGAAGGGAGTTCTAGCCTTTCTAGCACAGATACGCAGTATTTT.

This clone appeared a single time. This rearrangement joins TRBV6-5 to TRBJ2-7, with 7 bases lining up with TRBD1. CDR1 and CDR2 from the germline V gene are MNHEY and SVGAGI. Trimming took 6 bases from V and 0 from J; bases not matched to a gene: 8. The CDR3 spans 15 residues. The CDR3 DNA reads as TGTGCCAGCAGGGGGACAGACGTACACTCCTACGAGCAGTACTTC. It is translated as CASRGTDVHSYEQYF.

This chain connects TRBV11-2 to TRBJ1-4; D unclear. The CDR3 covers 13 residues. V lost 2 bases and J lost 8, with 9 bases in between. Germline loops: CDR1 SGHAT, CDR2 FQNNGV. The CDR3 bases are TGTGCCAGCAGCTTAAGTTTCGGGGAAAAACTGTTTTTT. Its protein is CASSLSFGEKLFF. Using reference TRBV11-2 and TRBJ1-4 for the parts outside the CDR3, the full variable domain is EAGVAQSPRYKIIEKRQSVAFWCNPISGHATLYWYQQILGQGPKLLIQFQNNGVVDDSQLPKDRFSAERLKGVDSTLKIQPAKLEDSAVYLCASSLSFGEKLFFGSGTQLSVL.

The V and J genes are TRBV5-1 and TRBJ2-3; D remains ambiguous. Germline assignment: CDR1 SGHRS and CDR2 YFSETQ. This CDR3 contains 16 residues. The V end was cut by 0 bases, the J end by 0 bases, with 11 bases between. DNA of the CDR3: TGCGCCAGCAGCTTGGGGGCAATCGAAAGCACAGATACGCAGTATTTT. Amino acids: CASSLGAIESTDTQYF.

The V gene is TRBV28, the J gene TRBJ1-1; D ambiguous. The CDR3 has 14 amino acids. Per germline, CDR1 MDHEN and CDR2 SYDVKM. Trimming left V 5 bases short and J 1 base short, with 11 bases between. The CDR3 DNA reads TGTGCCAGCAGTGTTGGGGTCCCGAACACTGAAGCTTTCTTT. Its translation is CASSVGVPNTEAFF. Full variable domain (outside the CDR3, taken from reference TRBV28 and TRBJ1-1): DVKVTQSSRYLVKRTGEKVFLECVQDMDHENMFWYRQDPGLGLRLIYFSYDVKMKEKGDIPEGYSVSREKKERFSLILESASTNQTSMYLCASSVGVPNTEAFFGQGTRLTVV.

The table lists this clone with a count of one. The chain carries TRBV6-5 and TRBJ1-2; perhaps TRBD1 as D (6 bases). Germline assignment: CDR1 MNHEY and CDR2 SVGAGI. The germline V and J ends were trimmed by 4 bases and 1 base, with 13 bases remaining between them. The CDR3 has 15 residues. Here the CDR3 reads CASSSPGTSNYGYTF. CDR3 bases: TGTGCCAGCAGTTCTCCCGGGACAAGTAACTATGGCTACACCTTC.

This chain connects TRBV9 to TRBJ1-3; D is undetermined. The germline V gene encodes CDR1 SGDLS and CDR2 YYNGEE. The CDR3 has 16 residues. V dropped 0 bases and J dropped 0 bases, with 10 bases sitting between them. CDR3 coding DNA: TGTGCCAGCAGCGTAGGAAGACCGGACTCTGGAAACACCATATATTTT. Amino acids: CASSVGRPDSGNTIYF.

The CDR3 nucleotides are TGTGCCAGCAGTTTGCCGGGGGGCCGTCGAGAGACCCAGTACTTC. Translating gives CASSLPGGRRETQYF. The chain employs TRBV28 and TRBJ2-5, with D perhaps TRBD2 (7 bases). Trimming shortened V by 3 bases and J by 4 bases, and 15 bases separated the two germline ends. This CDR3 contains 15 residues. Per germline, CDR1 MDHEN and CDR2 SYDVKM.

The chain uses TRBV28 and TRBJ2-2, with D unclear. In germline, CDR1 is MDHEN, CDR2 SYDVKM. The CDR3 consists of 15 residues. V was cut by 5 bases and J by 2 bases, with 12 bases left in between. This CDR3 reads CASSHGSFNTGELFF. DNA for the CDR3: TGTGCCAGCAGTCATGGGTCGTTTAACACCGGGGAGCTGTTTTTT. The complete variable domain, with remaining parts taken from reference TRBV28 and TRBJ2-2, reads DVKVTQSSRYLVKRTGEKVFLECVQDMDHENMFWYRQDPGLGLRLIYFSYDVKMKEKGDIPEGYSVSREKKERFSLILESASTNQTSMYLCASSHGSFNTGELFFGEGSRLTVL.

This rearrangement joins TRBV28 to TRBJ1-5; unclear D gene. CDR1 and CDR2 from the germline V gene are MDHEN and SYDVKM. V dropped 3 bases and J dropped 7 bases, with 13 bases sitting between them. This CDR3 has 14 amino acids. CDR3 sequence: CASSFVVVGQPQHF. CDR3 nucleotide sequence: TGTGCCAGCAGTTTTGTTGTTGTAGGACAGCCCCAGCATTTT. Based on the CDR3 plus reference TRBV28 and TRBJ1-5, the full variable domain is DVKVTQSSRYLVKRTGEKVFLECVQDMDHENMFWYRQDPGLGLRLIYFSYDVKMKEKGDIPEGYSVSREKKERFSLILESASTNQTSMYLCASSFVVVGQPQHFGDGTRLSIL.